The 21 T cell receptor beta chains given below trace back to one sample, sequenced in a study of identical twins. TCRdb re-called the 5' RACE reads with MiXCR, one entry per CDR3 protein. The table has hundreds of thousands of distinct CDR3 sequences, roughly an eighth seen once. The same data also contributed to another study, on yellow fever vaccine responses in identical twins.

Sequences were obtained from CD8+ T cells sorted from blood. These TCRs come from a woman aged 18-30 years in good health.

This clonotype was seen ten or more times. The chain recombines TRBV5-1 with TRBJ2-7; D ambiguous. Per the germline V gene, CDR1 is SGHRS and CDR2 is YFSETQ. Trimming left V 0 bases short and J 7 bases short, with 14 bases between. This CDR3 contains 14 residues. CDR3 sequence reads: CASSLGRGPFEQYF. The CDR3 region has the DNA TGCGCCAGCAGCTTGGGGAGAGGACCTTTTGAGCAGTACTTC.

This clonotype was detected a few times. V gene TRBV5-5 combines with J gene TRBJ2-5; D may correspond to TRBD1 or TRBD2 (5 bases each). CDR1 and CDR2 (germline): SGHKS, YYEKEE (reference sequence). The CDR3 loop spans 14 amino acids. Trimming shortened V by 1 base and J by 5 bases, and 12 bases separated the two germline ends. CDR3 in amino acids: CASSLSSGSETQYF. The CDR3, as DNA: TGTGCCAGCAGCTTGAGTTCAGGGAGCGAGACCCAGTACTTC.

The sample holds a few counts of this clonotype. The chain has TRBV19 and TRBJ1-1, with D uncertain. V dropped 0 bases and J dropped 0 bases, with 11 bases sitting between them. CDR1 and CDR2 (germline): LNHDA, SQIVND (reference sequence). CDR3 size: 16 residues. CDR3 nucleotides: TGTGCCAGTAGTATAGATCACGGCAGATTGAACACTGAAGCTTTCTTT. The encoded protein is CASSIDHGRLNTEAFF.

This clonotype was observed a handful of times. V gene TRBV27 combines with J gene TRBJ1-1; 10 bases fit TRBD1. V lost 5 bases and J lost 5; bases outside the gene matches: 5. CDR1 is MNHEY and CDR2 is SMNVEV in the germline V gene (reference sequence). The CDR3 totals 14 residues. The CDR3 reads CASSPTGGFTEAFF. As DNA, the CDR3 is TGTGCCAGCAGTCCGACAGGGGGCTTTACTGAAGCTTTCTTT.

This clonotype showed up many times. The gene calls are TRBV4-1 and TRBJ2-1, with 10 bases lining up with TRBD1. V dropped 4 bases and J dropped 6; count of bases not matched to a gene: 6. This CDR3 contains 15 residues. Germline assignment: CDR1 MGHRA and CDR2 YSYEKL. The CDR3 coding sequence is TGCGCCAGCAGCCTACGACAGGGGGCCCTCAATGAGCAGTTCTTC. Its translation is CASSLRQGALNEQFF.

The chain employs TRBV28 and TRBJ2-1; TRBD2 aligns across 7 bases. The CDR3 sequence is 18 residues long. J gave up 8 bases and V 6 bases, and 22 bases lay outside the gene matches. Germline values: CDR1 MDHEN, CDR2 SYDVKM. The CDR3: CASRSWGVRGGPRDEQFF. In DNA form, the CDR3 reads TGTGCCAGCAGATCATGGGGAGTACGGGGAGGGCCAAGGGATGAGCAGTTCTTC.

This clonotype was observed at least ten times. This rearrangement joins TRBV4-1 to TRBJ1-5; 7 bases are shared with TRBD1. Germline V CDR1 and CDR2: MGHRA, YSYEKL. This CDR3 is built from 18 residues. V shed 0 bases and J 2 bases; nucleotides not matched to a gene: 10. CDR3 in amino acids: CASSQDDLDRAGNQPQHF. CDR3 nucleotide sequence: TGCGCCAGCAGCCAAGATGACCTTGACAGGGCTGGCAATCAGCCCCAGCATTTT.

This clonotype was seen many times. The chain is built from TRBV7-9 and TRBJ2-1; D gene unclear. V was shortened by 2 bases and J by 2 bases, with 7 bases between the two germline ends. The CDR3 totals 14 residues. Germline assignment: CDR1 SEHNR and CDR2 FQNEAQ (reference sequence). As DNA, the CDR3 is TGTGCCAGCAGCTTAAGCTGGCCCTACAATGAGCAGTTCTTC. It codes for CASSLSWPYNEQFF.

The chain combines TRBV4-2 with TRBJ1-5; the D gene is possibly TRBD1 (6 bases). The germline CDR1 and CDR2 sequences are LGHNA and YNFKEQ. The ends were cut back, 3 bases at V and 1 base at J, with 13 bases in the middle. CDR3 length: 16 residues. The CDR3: CASSQTTRGSNQPQHF. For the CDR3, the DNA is TGTGCCAGCAGCCAGACTACCAGGGGAAGCAATCAGCCCCAGCATTTT.

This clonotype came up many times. CDR3 sequence (DNA): TGCGCCAGCAGCCAAGATACGGTAATAGCGGGAGACTACGAGCAGTACTTC. Protein: CASSQDTVIAGDYEQYF. The rearrangement uses TRBV4-1 and TRBJ2-7, with 9 bases aligning to TRBD2. The CDR3 is made up of 17 amino acids. Germline CDR1 and CDR2: MGHRA and YSYEKL. V shed 0 bases and J 3 bases; nucleotides not matched to a gene: 9.

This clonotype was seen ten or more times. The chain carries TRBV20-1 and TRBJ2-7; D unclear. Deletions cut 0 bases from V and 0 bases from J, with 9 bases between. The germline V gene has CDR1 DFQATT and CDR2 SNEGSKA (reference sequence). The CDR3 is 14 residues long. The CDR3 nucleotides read TGCAGTGCTAGAGATCCGTACAGCTCCTACGAGCAGTACGTC. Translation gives CSARDPYSSYEQYV.

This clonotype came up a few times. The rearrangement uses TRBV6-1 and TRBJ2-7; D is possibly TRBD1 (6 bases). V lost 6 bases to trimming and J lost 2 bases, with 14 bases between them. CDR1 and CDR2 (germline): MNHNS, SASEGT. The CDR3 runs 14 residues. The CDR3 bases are TGTGCCAGCAGCGAAATTAGACAGGCCTACGAGCAGTACTTC. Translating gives CASSEIRQAYEQYF.

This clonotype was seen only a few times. The DNA for the CDR3 is TGTGCCAGCAGTGAAGCAGCCCTGGGCACTGAAGCTTTCTTT. This codes for CASSEAALGTEAFF. The chain joins TRBV2 to TRBJ1-1; D call uncertain. The CDR3 is 14 amino acids. The V end lost 0 bases, the J end lost 4 bases, and 9 bases lay between the germline ends. CDR1 and CDR2 (germline): SNHLY, FYNNEI.

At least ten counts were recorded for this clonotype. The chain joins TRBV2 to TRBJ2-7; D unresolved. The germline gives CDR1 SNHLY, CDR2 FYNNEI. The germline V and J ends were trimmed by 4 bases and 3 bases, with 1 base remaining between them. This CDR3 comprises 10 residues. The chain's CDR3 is CASSGYEQYF. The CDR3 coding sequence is TGTGCCAGCAGTGGCTACGAGCAGTACTTC.

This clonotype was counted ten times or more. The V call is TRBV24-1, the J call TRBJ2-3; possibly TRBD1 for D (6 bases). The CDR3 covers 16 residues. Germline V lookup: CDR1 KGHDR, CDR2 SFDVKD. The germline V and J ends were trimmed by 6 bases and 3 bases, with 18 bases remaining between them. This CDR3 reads CATSSIRDTDTDTQYF. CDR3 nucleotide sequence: TGTGCCACCAGTTCAATCCGGGACACAGATACAGATACGCAGTATTTT.

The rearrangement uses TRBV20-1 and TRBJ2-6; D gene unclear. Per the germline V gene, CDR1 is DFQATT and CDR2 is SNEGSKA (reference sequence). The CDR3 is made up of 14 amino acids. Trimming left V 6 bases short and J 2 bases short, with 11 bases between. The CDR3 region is CSAPFPPGANVLTF. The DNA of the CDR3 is TGCAGTGCCCCCTTTCCCCCTGGGGCCAACGTCCTGACTTTC.

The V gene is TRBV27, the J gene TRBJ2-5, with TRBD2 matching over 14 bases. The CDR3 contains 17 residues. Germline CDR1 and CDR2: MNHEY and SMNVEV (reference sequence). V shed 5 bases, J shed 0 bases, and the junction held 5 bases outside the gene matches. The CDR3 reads CASSPGLAGAYQETQYF. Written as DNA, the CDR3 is TGTGCCAGCAGTCCGGGACTAGCGGGGGCCTACCAAGAGACCCAGTACTTC.

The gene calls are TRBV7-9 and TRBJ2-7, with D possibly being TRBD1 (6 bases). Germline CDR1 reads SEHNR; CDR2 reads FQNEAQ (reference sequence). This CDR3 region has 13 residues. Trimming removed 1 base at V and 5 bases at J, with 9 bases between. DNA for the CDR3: TGTGCCAGCAGCTTAGGCGCAGGGGACGAGCAGTACGTC. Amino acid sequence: CASSLGAGDEQYV.

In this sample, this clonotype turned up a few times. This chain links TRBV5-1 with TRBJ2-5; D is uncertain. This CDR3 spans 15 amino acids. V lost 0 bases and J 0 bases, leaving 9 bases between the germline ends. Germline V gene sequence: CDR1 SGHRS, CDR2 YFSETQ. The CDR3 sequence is CASSLDPGYQETQYF. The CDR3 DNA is TGCGCCAGCAGCTTGGATCCCGGCTACCAAGAGACCCAGTACTTC. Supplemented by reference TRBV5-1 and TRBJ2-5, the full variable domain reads KAGVTQTPRYLIKTRGQQVTLSCSPISGHRSVSWYQQTPGQGLQFLFEYFSETQRNKGNFPGRFSGRQFSNSRSEMNVSTLELGDSALYLCASSLDPGYQETQYFGPGTRLLVL.

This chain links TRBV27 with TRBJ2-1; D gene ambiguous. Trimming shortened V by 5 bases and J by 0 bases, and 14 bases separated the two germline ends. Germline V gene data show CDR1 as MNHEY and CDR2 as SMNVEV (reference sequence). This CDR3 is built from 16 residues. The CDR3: CASSPPWASSYNEQFF. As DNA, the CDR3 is TGTGCCAGCAGTCCGCCCTGGGCCAGCTCCTACAATGAGCAGTTCTTC.

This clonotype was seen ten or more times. CDR3 loop: CASSTALDGGGETQYF. For the CDR3, the DNA is TGTGCCAGCAGTACTGCCCTTGACGGGGGCGGCGAGACCCAGTACTTC. This rearrangement joins TRBV28 to TRBJ2-5, with D tentatively TRBD1 or TRBD2 (6 bases each). V lost 5 bases and J lost 5, with 21 bases in between. Germline values: CDR1 MDHEN, CDR2 SYDVKM. This CDR3 contains 16 residues.